This TCR beta chain was observed in a study of shared clonotypes between healthy human individuals. Regarding the study as a whole: Shared across several donors were approximately 5% of the naive CD4 clonotypes. Relative to their counterparts shared across all four donors, non-shared clonotypes exhibited diminished generation probabilities.

CD4+ cells were split into CD45RA+ naive and CD45RA-negative memory subsets. Original processing methods: As immunoSEQ supplied junction-only sequences (without quality scores), filtering differed. Using immunoSEQ multiplex PCR, the repertoire was profiled, and TCRdb retains in-frame clones only, with some absent. That table supplies the V and J calls and clone size; D and trimming were determined from the DNA. The sample includes approximately 530,000 clones, 90% to 96% of them seen just once. Notes on this clone: The antigen remains undetermined. Additional DNA sequences in this sample encode the identical CDR3.

CDR3 length: 13 amino acids. V lost 0 bases to trimming and J lost 2 bases, with 1 base between them. Germline CDR1 MGHRA, CDR2 YSYEKL. The chain employs TRBV4-1 and TRBJ2-2; D remains unclear. The receptor comes from a woman in her twenties or thirties in good health. The sample comprised naive CD4+ T cells sorted from blood. Subset noted: CD45RA+ positively selected. CDR3 nucleotides: TGCGCCAGCAGCCAAGAAAACACCGGGGAGCTGTTTTTT. This translates into CASSQENTGELFF.